This TCR beta chain was observed in a study of blood T cell repertoires in COVID-19. Study-wide background: The United States, Italy and Spain were the sources of the acute and convalescent COVID-19 samples. Sources were T cells, B-cell-depleted T cells, or PBMCs; the material itself was cDNA or gDNA.

Original processing methods: It was from reference gene primer amplification that nucleated cell counts were estimated. The protocol was immunoSEQ multiplex PCR, while the TCRdb copy is restricted to in-frame clones and leaves out a portion. The D gene and trimming were derived from the DNA, and the V and J assignments and clone size from that table. The table has 200,000 to 300,000 clones, 75% to 90% seen once. V lost 6 bases and J 5 bases, leaving 16 bases between the germline ends. Germline V lookup: CDR1 MNHNY, CDR2 SVGAGI (reference sequence). This CDR3 has 14 amino acids. The chain is built from TRBV6-6 and TRBJ2-5; D may be TRBD2 (5 bases). The receptor was derived from a woman between 40 and 50 years old with acute or convalescent COVID-19. Sequenced sample: peripheral blood. Here the CDR3 DNA reads TGTGCCAGCAGATTGACCCCGAGGGAGGAGACCCAGTACTTC. Translating it yields CASRLTPREETQYF.